Here is one T cell receptor (beta chain) with its context. The antigen is undetermined. A CD8+CD4-CCR7+CD45RA+ gate was used to sort naive CD8 T cells. This CDR3 has 12 residues. Germline V CDR1 and CDR2: KGHDR, SFDVKD. V was pared by 7 bases and J by 7 bases, with 9 bases between. This specimen comes from a study of molecular identifiers for immune sequencing clone quantification. Study as a whole: Replicate experiments divided RNA from roughly 20,000 or 100,000 naive CD8 cells into five parts and sequenced four.

The study, taken as a whole, reports: A single cell's spiked Jurkat TCR RNA was reportedly detectable among more than 950,000 naive cells.

TCRdb ran MiXCR on the PCR reads and lists one entry per CDR3 protein. This table holds 460,000 or so distinct CDR3 sequences, approximately 25% found once. Sequencing was carried out using naive CD8+ T cells from blood, with Jurkat cell RNA spiked in. As for subset: FACS-sorted CD8+CD4-CCR7+CD45RA+ naive T cells. V gene TRBV24-1 combines with J gene TRBJ2-2, with D perhaps TRBD2 (5 bases). The sequence came from a human donor in good health. Some libraries in this study had Jurkat cell RNA spiked in. The CDR3 loop is CATRGDDGELFF. CDR3 in DNA: TGTGCCACCAGGGGAGACGACGGGGAGCTGTTTTTT.